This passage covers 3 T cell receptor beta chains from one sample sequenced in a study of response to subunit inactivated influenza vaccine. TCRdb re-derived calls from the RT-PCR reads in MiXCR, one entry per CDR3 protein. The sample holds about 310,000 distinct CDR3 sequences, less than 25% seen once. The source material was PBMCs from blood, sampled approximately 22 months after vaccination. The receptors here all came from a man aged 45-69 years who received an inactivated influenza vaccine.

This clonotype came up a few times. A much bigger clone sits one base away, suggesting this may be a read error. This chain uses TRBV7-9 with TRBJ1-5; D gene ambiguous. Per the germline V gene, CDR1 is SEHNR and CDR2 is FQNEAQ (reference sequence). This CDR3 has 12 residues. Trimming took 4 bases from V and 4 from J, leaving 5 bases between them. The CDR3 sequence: CASSSNNQPQHF. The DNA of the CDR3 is TGTGCCAGCAGCTCAAATAATCAGCCCCAGCATTTT.

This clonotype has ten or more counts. The CDR3 sequence: CASSFGRGSNQPQHF. CDR3 bases: TGTGCCAGCAGTTTTGGCCGAGGGTCCAATCAGCCCCAGCATTTT. The rearrangement links TRBV28 to TRBJ1-5; D is unclear. V lost 3 bases, J lost 3 bases, and 12 bases lay in between. This CDR3 has 15 residues. Looked up from germline, CDR1 is MDHEN and CDR2 is SYDVKM. Full variable domain (missing parts from reference TRBV28 and TRBJ1-5): DVKVTQSSRYLVKRTGEKVFLECVQDMDHENMFWYRQDPGLGLRLIYFSYDVKMKEKGDIPEGYSVSREKKERFSLILESASTNQTSMYLCASSFGRGSNQPQHFGDGTRLSIL.

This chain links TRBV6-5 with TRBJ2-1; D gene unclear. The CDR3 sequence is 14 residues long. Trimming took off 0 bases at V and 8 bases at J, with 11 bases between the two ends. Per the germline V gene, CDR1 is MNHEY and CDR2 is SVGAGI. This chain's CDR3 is CASSYSRAGDEQFF. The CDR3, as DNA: TGTGCCAGCAGTTACTCGCGCGCTGGTGATGAGCAGTTCTTC.